This T cell receptor (beta chain) stems from a study of cytomegalovirus exposure and HLA in healthy donors. As to this clone: Its antigen is still unknown.

Study-wide results and limits: Beyond CMV serostatus, there was no information to go on about immune exposure. In a later analysis, HLA-C alleles had the fewest associated TCRs, DRB1 alleles the most. Among TCR beta chains, those listed as cytomegalovirus-associated numbered around 160. The authors confirmed in vitro that a few CMV-associated chains were specific for CMV antigens.

Both 60 Vbeta primers and 13 Jbeta primers went into the PCR. TCRdb's table, derived via immunoSEQ multiplex PCR, lists solely in-frame clones and lacks some. The data contain some 95,000 clones, over 75% of them singletons. The length of the CDR3 is 14 residues. Germline V CDR1 and CDR2: SGHRS, YFSETQ. V lost 0 bases and J lost 5; bases outside the gene matches: 0. This sequence originates from a man aged 45-65 years in good health and CMV-seropositive. This sequence joins TRBV5-1 and TRBJ1-4; 8 bases are a match to TRBD1. Sequenced input: PBMCs. CDR3: CASSLGQGNEKLFF. CDR3 DNA: TGCGCCAGCAGCTTGGGACAGGGGAATGAAAAACTGTTTTTT.